The following is a TCR beta chain sequence with its context. These data belong to a study of blood T cell repertoires in COVID-19. For the study at large: The samples span acute and convalescent COVID-19 from the United States, Italy and Spain. Sources were T cells, B-cell-depleted T cells, or PBMCs; the material itself was cDNA or gDNA.

Germline V gene lookup returns CDR1 SQVTM and CDR2 ANQGSEA. V lost 7 bases and J lost 0; bases outside the gene matches: 14. This CDR3 comprises 17 residues. As handled by the study authors: Reference gene primer amplification gave nucleated cell count estimates. This table comes from immunoSEQ multiplex PCR, and its TCRdb copy is limited to in-frame clones, with some not included. That table supplies the V and J calls and clone size; D and trimming were determined from the DNA. Seen here are around 200,000 clones, about 90% observed once, and the top ten hold under 25%. The TCR was taken from a man aged 70 or older with active or convalescent COVID-19. V gene TRBV29-1 combines with J gene TRBJ2-5; TRBD1 aligns across 10 bases. Material: peripheral blood. The CDR3 here is CSGGYRQGARYQETQYF. The CDR3 nucleotides read TGCAGCGGGGGCTACAGACAGGGGGCTAGGTACCAAGAGACCCAGTACTTC.